The next 5 T cell receptor beta chains were all read from a single sample in a study of beta chain features in type 1 diabetes (dated by TCRdb to the late 2010s). Library creation used the immunoSEQ multiplex PCR assay. All of the isolated RNA was reverse transcribed with the High Capacity cDNA Reverse Transcription Kit, so expressed TCRB transcripts were sequenced. TCRdb's version of the immuneACCESS table is confined to in-frame rearrangements and falls short of the full clone set. An unresolved V gene accounts for under half of the shortfall where checked; the remainder is of unknown origin. A total of 200,000 to 300,000 clones appear in this sample, under 70% of them only once. The ten most abundant clones make up about 0.05% of the sample. The sequenced sample consisted of naive CD4+ T cells from blood. The cell subset or site label on this specimen signifies: true naive CD4+ T cells. The receptor set was obtained from a man aged 30 to 39 in good health.

This chain joins TRBV30 and TRBJ2-1; no definite D call. Germline-derived CDR1 and CDR2 are GTSNPN and SVGIG (reference sequence). Trimming took off 0 bases at V and 8 bases at J, with 11 bases between the two ends. CDR3 size: 13 residues. For the CDR3, the DNA is TGTGCCTGGAGTGTCCCCAGAAACGATGAGCAGTTCTTC. Protein: CAWSVPRNDEQFF.

Remarks on this clone: Distinct nucleotide sequences in the sample also encode this CDR3. CDR3 loop: CASSGGSGANVLTF. The CDR3 coding sequence is TGTGCCAGCAGTGGGGGTTCTGGGGCCAACGTCCTGACTTTC. The chain couples TRBV25-1 to TRBJ2-6; D gene uncertain. Trimming took off 4 bases at V and 1 base at J, with 5 bases between the two ends. The CDR3 is 14 residues long. Looked up from germline, CDR1 is MGHDK and CDR2 is SYGVNS.

This chain joins TRBV5-1 and TRBJ2-1; D gene unclear. Germline V gene sequence: CDR1 SGHRS, CDR2 YFSETQ. Trimming left V 0 bases short and J 2 bases short, with 9 bases between. This CDR3 contains 15 residues. CDR3 nucleotide sequence: TGCGCCAGCAGCTTGGCAGATGAGCCCTACAATGAGCAGTTCTTC. Translating it yields CASSLADEPYNEQFF. Full variable domain (remainder filled in from reference TRBV5-1 and TRBJ2-1): KAGVTQTPRYLIKTRGQQVTLSCSPISGHRSVSWYQQTPGQGLQFLFEYFSETQRNKGNFPGRFSGRQFSNSRSEMNVSTLELGDSALYLCASSLADEPYNEQFFGPGTRLTVL.

The rearrangement uses TRBV2 and TRBJ2-1; no reliable D call. V dropped 1 base and J dropped 8 bases, with 6 bases sitting between them. CDR3 length: 12 residues. CDR1 is SNHLY and CDR2 is FYNNEI in the germline V gene. CDR3 nucleotide sequence: TGTGCCAGCAGTGAAGTGGCGGATGAGCAGTTCTTC. Its protein is CASSEVADEQFF.

The V call is TRBV7-2, the J call TRBJ2-7, with D unclear. This CDR3 comprises 14 residues. CDR1 and CDR2 from the germline V gene are SGHTA and FQGNSA. Trimming took 4 bases from V and 5 from J, leaving 15 bases between them. This CDR3 reads CASSSRWVGDEQYF. DNA of the CDR3: TGTGCCAGCAGCTCGCGGTGGGTCGGAGACGAGCAGTACTTC.